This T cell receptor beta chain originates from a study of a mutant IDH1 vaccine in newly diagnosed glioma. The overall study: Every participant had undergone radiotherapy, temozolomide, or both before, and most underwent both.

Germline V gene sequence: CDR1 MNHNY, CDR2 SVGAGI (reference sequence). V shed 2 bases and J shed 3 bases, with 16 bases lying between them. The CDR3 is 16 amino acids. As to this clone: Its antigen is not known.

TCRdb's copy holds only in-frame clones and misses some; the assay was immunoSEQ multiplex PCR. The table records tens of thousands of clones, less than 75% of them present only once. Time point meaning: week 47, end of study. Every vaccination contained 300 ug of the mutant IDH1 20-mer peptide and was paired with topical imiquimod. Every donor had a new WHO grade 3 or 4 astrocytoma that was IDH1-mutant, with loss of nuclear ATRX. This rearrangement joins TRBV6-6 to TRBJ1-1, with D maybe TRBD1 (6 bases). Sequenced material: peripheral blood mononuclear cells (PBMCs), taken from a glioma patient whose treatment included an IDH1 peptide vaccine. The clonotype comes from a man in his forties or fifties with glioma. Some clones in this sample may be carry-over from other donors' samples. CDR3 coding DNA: TGTGCCAGCAGTTACGGGGGGCCCAGGGAGGACACTGAAGCTTTCTTT. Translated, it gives CASSYGGPREDTEAFF.